This T cell receptor beta chain was sequenced for a study of blood T cell repertoires in COVID-19. Germline CDR1 is ENHRY and CDR2 is SYGVKD. The V and J ends lost 11 bases and 0 bases, in that order; junction bases with no gene match: 14. The CDR3 runs to 17 residues. The protocol was immunoSEQ multiplex PCR, while the TCRdb copy is restricted to in-frame clones and leaves out a portion. The sample has about 74,000 clones; 78% are singletons. This TCR derives from a human donor in a cohort sampled during active COVID-19. This chain joins TRBV10-3 and TRBJ2-1; TRBD1 agrees at 9 bases. Specimen: peripheral blood. The CDR3 sequence: CASRDRVTSSSYNEQFF. CDR3 coding DNA: TGTGCCTCACGGGACAGGGTAACCTCAAGCTCCTACAATGAGCAGTTCTTC.